This T cell receptor beta chain was observed in a study of tumor-infiltrating lymphocytes in primary liver carcinoma. Germline CDR1 reads SGHAT; CDR2 reads FQNNGV. CDR3 length: 11 amino acids. About this clonotype itself: Compared with germline, one end of the junction differs, possibly owing to a read error.

DNA and RNA were both co-extracted from 20-30 mg of bulk tissue that had not been sorted. TCR beta cDNA was made from approximately 540 ng total RNA with a constant-region primer. Three-round nested multiplex PCR performed with slightly modified ARM-PCR produced the TCR beta libraries. Forward primers for TRBV1-TRBV30 and a C-beta reverse primer served the first two PCR rounds, at 10 cycles each. One entry per CDR3 protein, called by TCRdb with MiXCR from the multiplex PCR reads. The sample has about 210,000 distinct CDR3 sequences; approximately 80% are singletons. This TCR came from a man in his forties with primary liver carcinoma and hepatitis B virus infection. The chain carries TRBV11-2 and TRBJ2-5; D tentatively reads TRBD1 or TRBD2 (5 bases each). The sample consisted of tumor tissue from primary liver carcinoma. This chain's CDR3 is CASSLGETEYF. The CDR3 coding sequence is TGCGCCAGCAGTTTGGGGGAGACCGAGTACTTC.